This record looks at one T cell receptor beta chain sequence and its context. This sample was included in a study of blood T cell repertoires in COVID-19. This table comes from immunoSEQ multiplex PCR, and its TCRdb copy is limited to in-frame clones, with some not included. The table lists some 64,000 clones, roughly 73% of them singletons. V lost 3 bases to trimming and J lost 4 bases, with 12 bases between them. The CDR3 covers 14 residues. Germline V CDR1 and CDR2: SGHAT, FQNNGV. Material: peripheral blood. The source of this sequence is a woman in her sixties or seventies with acute or convalescent COVID-19. The chain recombines TRBV11-2 with TRBJ1-1; D possibly corresponds to TRBD1 (6 bases). As DNA, the CDR3 is TGTGCCAGCAGCTTTTCGACCAGGGGCACTGAAGCTTTCTTT. Translating gives CASSFSTRGTEAFF. Based on the CDR3 plus reference TRBV11-2 and TRBJ1-1, the full variable domain is EAGVAQSPRYKIIEKRQSVAFWCNPISGHATLYWYQQILGQGPKLLIQFQNNGVVDDSQLPKDRFSAERLKGVDSTLKIQPAKLEDSAVYLCASSFSTRGTEAFFGQGTRLTVV.